The 20 T cell receptor beta chains presented below share a single source sample, sequenced in a study of blood T cell repertoires in COVID-19. Clones were read by immunoSEQ multiplex PCR, and TCRdb kept only the in-frame ones, dropping some. The table lists around 400,000 clones, 70% to 90% of them singletons. The material sequenced was peripheral blood. The receptors were gathered from a man aged 35-49 years with acute or convalescent COVID-19.

This chain links TRBV5-4 with TRBJ1-1; TRBD1 is a possible D gene (6 bases). Germline V gene lookup returns CDR1 SGHNT and CDR2 YYREEE (reference sequence). V shed 4 bases and J shed 4 bases, with 17 bases lying between them. This CDR3 is 15 amino acids long. The CDR3 sequence: CASSTATGFITEAFF. CDR3 coding DNA: TGTGCCAGCAGCACCGCGACAGGTTTTATCACTGAAGCTTTCTTT.

V usage is TRBV18 and J usage is TRBJ1-1, with D possibly TRBD1 on 5 matching bases. Germline V lookup: CDR1 KGHSH, CDR2 LQKENI. CDR3 length equals 12 residues. V was shortened by 2 bases and J by 7 bases, with 8 bases between the two germline ends. Here the CDR3 reads CASSPGQVEAFF. The CDR3 region has the DNA TGTGCCAGCTCACCAGGACAAGTTGAAGCTTTCTTT.

The CDR3 region is CASSQALIDYSGANVLTF. The DNA for the CDR3 is TGCGCCAGCAGCCAAGCCCTGATAGACTACTCTGGGGCCAACGTCCTGACTTTC. The V and J genes are TRBV4-3 and TRBJ2-6; tentatively, D is TRBD2 (5 bases). The CDR3 consists of 18 residues. Germline V CDR1 and CDR2: LGHNA, YSLEER. V was shortened by 1 base and J by 0 bases, with 13 bases between the two germline ends.

The genes are TRBV6-6 and TRBJ1-6; TRBD1 aligns across 8 bases. V lost 5 bases, J lost 13 bases, and 13 bases stayed unmatched. CDR1 MNHNY and CDR2 SVGAGI come from the germline V gene (reference sequence). CDR3 length equals 15 residues. In DNA, the CDR3 is TGTGCCAGCAGTAGCTCCTTCGTGACAGGGGTGCCCCTCCACTTT. Translation gives CASSSSFVTGVPLHF.

The table lists this clone with a count of one. The V gene is TRBV28, the J gene TRBJ2-3, with D perhaps matching TRBD2 (5 bases). The V gene's germline CDR1 is MDHEN and CDR2 SYDVKM. Trimming took off 3 bases at V and 3 bases at J, with 10 bases between the two ends. The CDR3 has 14 amino acids. The CDR3 region is CASSFFGETDTQYF. The CDR3 DNA is TGTGCCAGCAGTTTCTTCGGGGAGACAGATACGCAGTATTTT.

The chain carries TRBV7-3 and TRBJ2-1; 10 bases match TRBD2. Germline CDR1 and CDR2: SGHTA and FQGTGA. The CDR3 contains 15 residues. The J segment lost 6 bases and the V segment lost 4 bases, leaving 6 bases of the junction unmatched. The CDR3 protein is CASSSSGSLVNEQFF. The CDR3 nucleotides read TGTGCCAGCAGCTCTAGCGGGAGTTTGGTCAATGAGCAGTTCTTC.

The V and J genes are TRBV5-5 and TRBJ1-4; TRBD1 agrees at 7 bases. CDR1 and CDR2 from the germline V gene are SGHKS and YYEKEE (reference sequence). This CDR3 is 14 amino acids long. The V segment lost 2 bases and the J segment 7 bases; nucleotides outside the gene matches: 5. In DNA form, the CDR3 reads TGTGCCAGCAGCTTCACAGGGGAGGTTGAAAAACTGTTTTTT. Translated: CASSFTGEVEKLFF.

This clone was recorded only once. The J gene is TRBJ2-5, the V gene TRBV13; perhaps TRBD1 as D (6 bases). V lost 1 base and J 0 bases, leaving 12 bases between the germline ends. This CDR3 is built from 16 residues. Germline CDR1 PRHDT, CDR2 FYEKMQ (reference sequence). DNA for the CDR3: TGTGCCAGCAGCTTAGCCGGAAACAGGGACCAAGAGACCCAGTACTTC. Protein: CASSLAGNRDQETQYF.

The rearrangement links TRBV11-2 to TRBJ2-5; a weak D match, TRBD1 (5 bases). Looked up from germline, CDR1 is SGHAT and CDR2 is FQNNGV. Trimming cost V 5 bases and J 2 bases, with 15 bases left between them. This CDR3 spans 15 amino acids. The CDR3: CASSRVPTDQETQYF. DNA for the CDR3: TGTGCCAGCAGCCGAGTACCGACAGATCAAGAGACCCAGTACTTC.

The CDR3 nucleotides are TGTGCCAGTAGTCCGCAAACCGATGGAGGGACCCAGTACTTC. Encoded protein: CASSPQTDGGTQYF. The gene calls are TRBV19 and TRBJ2-5, with D possibly TRBD2 on 5 matching bases. This CDR3 spans 14 amino acids. The germline V gene encodes CDR1 LNHDA and CDR2 SQIVND (reference sequence). The V gene lost 5 bases and the J gene lost 7 bases, with 17 bases spanning the gap.

CDR3 DNA: TGCAGTGCTAGTCGGGGGTCAAGGAGCACTGAAGCTTTCTTT. Its protein is CSASRGSRSTEAFF. The chain links TRBV20-1 to TRBJ1-1; D may be TRBD1 (5 bases). Trimming took 3 bases from V and 4 from J, leaving 15 bases between them. This CDR3 is built from 14 residues. The germline V gene encodes CDR1 DFQATT and CDR2 SNEGSKA (reference sequence).

The V gene is TRBV3-1 (or the pseudogene TRBV3-2), the J gene TRBJ1-1; D gene unclear. The CDR3 runs 15 residues. The germline gives CDR1 LGHDT, CDR2 YNNKEL (reference sequence). Trimming cost V 0 bases and J 0 bases, with 8 bases left between them. This CDR3 is CASSQDVQLNTEAFF. DNA of the CDR3: TGTGCCAGCAGCCAAGATGTACAGTTGAACACTGAAGCTTTCTTT.

The chain links TRBV9 to TRBJ1-1; D gene uncertain. The CDR3 extends over 13 amino acids. Per germline, CDR1 SGDLS and CDR2 YYNGEE. With 3 bases removed from V and 8 bases from J, the gap between germline ends came to 14 bases. CDR3 residues: CASSEAPRAEAFF. DNA for the CDR3: TGTGCCAGCAGCGAAGCACCTCGCGCCGAAGCTTTCTTT.

This chain connects TRBV4-1 to TRBJ2-1; TRBD1 agrees at 9 bases. Germline values: CDR1 MGHRA, CDR2 YSYEKL. With 2 bases clipped from V and 4 bases from J, the junction kept 9 bases outside the gene matches. CDR3 length: 17 residues. CDR3 residues: CASSQPRTGERYNEQFF. Written as DNA, the CDR3 is TGCGCCAGCAGCCAACCTAGGACAGGGGAAAGGTACAATGAGCAGTTCTTC.

This chain links TRBV15 with TRBJ1-6; 7 bases are a match to TRBD1. This CDR3 comprises 15 residues. The J segment lost 3 bases and the V segment lost 4 bases, leaving 3 bases of the junction unmatched. Germline CDR1 reads LNHNV; CDR2 reads YYDKDF (reference sequence). This CDR3 reads CATSTRTGYNSPLHF. CDR3 DNA sequence: TGTGCCACCAGCACCAGGACAGGCTATAATTCACCCCTCCACTTT.

The chain combines TRBV10-3 with TRBJ1-2; 8 bases match TRBD1. This CDR3 has 14 residues. The junction had 6 bases not matched to a gene; V was cut back by 4 bases and J by 5 bases. Germline assignment: CDR1 ENHRY and CDR2 SYGVKD. The CDR3 DNA is TGTGCCATCAGTGGAGTGCGGACAGGGTATGGCTACACCTTC. The encoded protein is CAISGVRTGYGYTF.

The chain couples TRBV18 to TRBJ2-3; 7 bases fit TRBD2. The CDR3 has 14 residues. Unmatched junction bases numbered 8, after V lost 5 bases and J lost 6 bases. Germline values: CDR1 KGHSH, CDR2 LQKENI. This CDR3 reads CASSSYWRGDTQYF. The CDR3 region has the DNA TGTGCCAGCTCATCCTACTGGCGGGGGGATACGCAGTATTTT.

The chain carries TRBV9 and TRBJ1-3; D is unresolved. The CDR3 length is 15 residues. V gave up 0 bases and J gave up 4 bases, with 11 bases separating them. CDR1 and CDR2 (germline): SGDLS, YYNGEE. The CDR3 here is CASSVATGSGNTIYF. For the CDR3, the DNA is TGTGCCAGCAGCGTAGCTACGGGATCCGGAAACACCATATATTTT.

The sample holds one count of this clone. DNA of the CDR3: TGTGCCAGCAGTTACTCTCGGCGGGCTGGTAGTCCACAAGCTTTCTTT. It yields the protein CASSYSRRAGSPQAFF. This chain connects TRBV6-2 or TRBV6-3 to TRBJ1-1; D not resolved. The CDR3 extends over 16 amino acids. Per the germline V gene, CDR1 is MNHEY and CDR2 is SVGEGT. Trimming pared 0 bases from V and 9 bases from J, leaving 20 bases between.

Remarks on this clone: Other DNA sequences in this sample translate to the same CDR3. The rearrangement uses TRBV12-3 or TRBV12-4 and TRBJ1-1; D uncertain. V lost 3 bases and J lost 0, with 5 bases in between. This CDR3 region has 13 residues. The CDR3 protein is CASSLSLNTEAFF. In DNA, the CDR3 is TGTGCCAGCAGTTTGTCTTTGAACACTGAAGCTTTCTTT.